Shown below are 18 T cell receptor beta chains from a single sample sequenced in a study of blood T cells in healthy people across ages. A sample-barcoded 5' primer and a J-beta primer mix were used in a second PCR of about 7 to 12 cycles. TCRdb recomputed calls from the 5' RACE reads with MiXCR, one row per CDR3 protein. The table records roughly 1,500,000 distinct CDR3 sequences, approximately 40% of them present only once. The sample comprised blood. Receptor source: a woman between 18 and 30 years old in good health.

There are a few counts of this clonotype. CDR3 DNA: TGCGCCAGCAGCTTGGATCGCCGTCCCTACGAGCAGTACTTC. Encoded protein: CASSLDRRPYEQYF. The rearrangement links TRBV5-1 to TRBJ2-7; no clear D. The V and J ends lost 0 bases and 2 bases respectively, with 9 bases between them. The germline gives CDR1 SGHRS, CDR2 YFSETQ. The CDR3 contains 14 residues. Supplemented by reference TRBV5-1 and TRBJ2-7, the full variable domain reads KAGVTQTPRYLIKTRGQQVTLSCSPISGHRSVSWYQQTPGQGLQFLFEYFSETQRNKGNFPGRFSGRQFSNSRSEMNVSTLELGDSALYLCASSLDRRPYEQYFGPGTRLTVT.

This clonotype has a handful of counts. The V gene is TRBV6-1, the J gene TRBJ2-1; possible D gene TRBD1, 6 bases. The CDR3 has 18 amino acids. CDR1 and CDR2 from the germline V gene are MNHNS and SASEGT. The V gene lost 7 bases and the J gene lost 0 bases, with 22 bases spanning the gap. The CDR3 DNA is TGTGCCAGCACCGACAGTACAGGGAAGGGGAGCTCCTACAATGAGCAGTTCTTC. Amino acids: CASTDSTGKGSSYNEQFF.

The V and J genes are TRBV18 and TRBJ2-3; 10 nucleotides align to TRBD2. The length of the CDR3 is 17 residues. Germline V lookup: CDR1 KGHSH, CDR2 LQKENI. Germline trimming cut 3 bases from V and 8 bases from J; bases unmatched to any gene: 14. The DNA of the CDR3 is TGTGCCAGCTCACCGCCCTATGGACTAGCGGTCGGAGCTACGCAGTATTTT. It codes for CASSPPYGLAVGATQYF.

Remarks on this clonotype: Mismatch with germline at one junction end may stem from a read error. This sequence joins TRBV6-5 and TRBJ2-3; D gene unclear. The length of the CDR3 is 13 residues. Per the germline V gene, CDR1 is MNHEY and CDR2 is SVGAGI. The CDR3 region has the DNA TGTGCCAGCGGTTACTGGGGTAGCGATACGCAGTATTTT. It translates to CASGYWGSDTQYF.

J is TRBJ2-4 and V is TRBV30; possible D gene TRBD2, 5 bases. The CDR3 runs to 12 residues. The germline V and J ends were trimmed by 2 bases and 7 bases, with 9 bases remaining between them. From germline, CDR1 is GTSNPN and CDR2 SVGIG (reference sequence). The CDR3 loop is CAWSRTANIQYF. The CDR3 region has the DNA TGTGCCTGGAGTCGGACTGCGAACATTCAGTACTTC.

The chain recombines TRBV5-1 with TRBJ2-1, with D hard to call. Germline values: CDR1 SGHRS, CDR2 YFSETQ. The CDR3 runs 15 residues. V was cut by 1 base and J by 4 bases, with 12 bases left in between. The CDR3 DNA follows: TGCGCCAGCAGCTTGAGGGCGCCTCGATACAATGAGCAGTTCTTC. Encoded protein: CASSLRAPRYNEQFF.

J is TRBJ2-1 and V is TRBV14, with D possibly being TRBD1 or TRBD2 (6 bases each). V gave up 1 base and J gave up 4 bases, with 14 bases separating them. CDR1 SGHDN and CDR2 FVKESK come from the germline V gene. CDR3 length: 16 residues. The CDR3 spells CASSQVSRGDYNEQFF. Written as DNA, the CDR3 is TGTGCCAGCAGCCAAGTATCAAGGGGGGATTACAATGAGCAGTTCTTC.

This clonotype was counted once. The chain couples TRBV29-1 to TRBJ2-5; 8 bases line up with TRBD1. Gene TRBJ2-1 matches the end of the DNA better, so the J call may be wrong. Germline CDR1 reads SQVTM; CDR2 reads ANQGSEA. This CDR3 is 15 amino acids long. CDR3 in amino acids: CSVERDRLYQETQFF. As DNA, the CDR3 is TGCAGCGTGGAAAGGGACAGGCTGTACCAAGAGACCCAGTTCTTC.

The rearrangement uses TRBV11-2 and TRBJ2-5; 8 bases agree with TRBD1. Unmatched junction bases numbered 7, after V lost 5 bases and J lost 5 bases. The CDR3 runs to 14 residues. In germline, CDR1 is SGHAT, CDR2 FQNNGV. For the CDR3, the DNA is TGTGCCAGCAGCCCGAAGGGACAGGATGAGACCCAGTACTTC. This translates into CASSPKGQDETQYF.

CDR3 in amino acids: CASSPSQGNQPQHF. DNA of the CDR3: TGTGCCAGCTCACCGAGCCAGGGCAATCAGCCCCAGCATTTT. The V gene is TRBV18, the J gene TRBJ1-5; D gene uncertain. Between the trimmed V and J ends, which lost 3 bases and 2 bases, there was a span of 8 bases. This CDR3 has 14 amino acids. Germline V gene sequence: CDR1 KGHSH, CDR2 LQKENI.

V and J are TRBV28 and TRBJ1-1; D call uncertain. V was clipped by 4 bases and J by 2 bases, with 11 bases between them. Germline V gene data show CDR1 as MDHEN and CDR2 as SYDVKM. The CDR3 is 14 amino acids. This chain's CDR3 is CASSSPVSNTEAFF. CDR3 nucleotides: TGTGCCAGCAGTTCTCCTGTTTCTAACACTGAAGCTTTCTTT.

The DNA for the CDR3 is TGTGCCAGCAGCCGGGATTTCCAGGGAACTGGAAACACCATATATTTT. Translated, it gives CASSRDFQGTGNTIYF. This chain uses TRBV7-2 with TRBJ1-3; D perhaps matches TRBD1 (5 bases). With 5 bases removed from V and 2 bases from J, the gap between germline ends came to 16 bases. Per the germline V gene, CDR1 is SGHTA and CDR2 is FQGNSA. The CDR3 length is 16 residues.

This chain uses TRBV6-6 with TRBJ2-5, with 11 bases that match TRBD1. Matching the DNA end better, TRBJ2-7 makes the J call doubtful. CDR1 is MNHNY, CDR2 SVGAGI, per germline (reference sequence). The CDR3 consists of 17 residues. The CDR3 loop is CASSYLPGTGGSGEQYF. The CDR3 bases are TGTGCCAGCAGTTACTTACCCGGGACAGGGGGTTCGGGCGAGCAGTACTTC.

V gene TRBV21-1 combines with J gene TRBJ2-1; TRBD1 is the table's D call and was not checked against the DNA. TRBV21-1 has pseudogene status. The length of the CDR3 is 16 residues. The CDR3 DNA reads TGTGCCAGCAGCAAAACATCGGGGGCGGCCTACAATGAGCAGTTCTTC. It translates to CASSKTSGAAYNEQFF.

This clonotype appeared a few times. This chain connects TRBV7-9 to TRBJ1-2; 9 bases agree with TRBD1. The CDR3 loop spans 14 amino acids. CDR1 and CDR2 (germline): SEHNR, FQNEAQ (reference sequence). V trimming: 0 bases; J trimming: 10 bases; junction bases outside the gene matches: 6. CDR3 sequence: CASSLAIRDRAYTF. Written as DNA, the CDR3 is TGTGCCAGCAGCTTAGCGATCAGGGACAGGGCCTACACCTTC.

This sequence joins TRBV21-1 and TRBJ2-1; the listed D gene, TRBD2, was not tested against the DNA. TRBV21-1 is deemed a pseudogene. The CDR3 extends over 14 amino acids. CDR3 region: CASSKWASGKVWFF. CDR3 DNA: TGTGCCAGCAGCAAATGGGCTAGCGGGAAAGTATGGTTCTTC.

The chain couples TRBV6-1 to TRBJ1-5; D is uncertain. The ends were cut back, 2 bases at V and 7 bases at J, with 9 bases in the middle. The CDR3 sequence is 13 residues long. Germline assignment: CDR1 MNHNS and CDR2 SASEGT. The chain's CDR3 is CASSETRRQPQHF. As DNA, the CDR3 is TGTGCCAGCAGTGAAACTCGCCGCCAGCCCCAGCATTTT.

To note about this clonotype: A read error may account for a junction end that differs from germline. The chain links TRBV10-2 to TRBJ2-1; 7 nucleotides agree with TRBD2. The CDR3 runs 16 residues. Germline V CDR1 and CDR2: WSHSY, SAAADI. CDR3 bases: TGCGCCAGCAGTGAGTCCGGCGGGAGATCCTACAGTGAGCAGTTCTTC. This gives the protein CASSESGGRSYSEQFF.